This entry concerns a single TCR beta chain. TCRdb's table, derived via immunoSEQ multiplex PCR, lists solely in-frame clones and lacks some. The table has some 27,000 clones, approximately 75% seen once; the top ten hold 2.5% to 3.5%. The data are from a study of STAT5B mutations in CD4+ large granular lymphocyte leukemia. Background on the study: Among healthy donors, a particular HLA allele went with more CDR3 'QG' motifs.

Trimming removed 0 bases at V and 6 bases at J, with 14 bases between. The CDR3 runs 15 residues. Germline-derived CDR1 and CDR2 are SGHRS and YFSETQ. V gene TRBV5-1 combines with J gene TRBJ2-3; D perhaps matches TRBD2 (6 bases). This receptor was identified in a human donor in good health. The source material was CD4+ T cells from blood buffy coats. Here the CDR3 reads CASSLGGLGLDTQYF. As DNA, the CDR3 is TGCGCCAGCAGCTTGGGGGGACTTGGGCTGGATACGCAGTATTTT.